This entry lists 23 T cell receptor beta chains sequenced from one sample in a study of blood T cell repertoires in COVID-19. Here immunoSEQ multiplex PCR was the method, and the copy in TCRdb shows in-frame clones only, minus some. The repertoire holds over 250,000 clones, around 87% seen once, with under 5.5% in the top ten. Sequenced input: PBMCs or T cells enriched from blood (not recorded which). Every receptor here comes from a woman aged 30 to 39 who had recovered from COVID-19.

The genes are TRBV27 and TRBJ1-6; D remains unclear. From germline, CDR1 is MNHEY and CDR2 SMNVEV (reference sequence). This CDR3 has 14 amino acids. Trimming took 4 bases from V and 5 from J, leaving 9 bases between them. The CDR3 reads CASSWASNNSPLHF. Here the CDR3 DNA reads TGTGCCAGCAGTTGGGCTTCGAATAATTCACCCCTCCACTTT.

The chain recombines TRBV7-8 with TRBJ1-4, with TRBD1 matching over 8 bases. V was pared by 4 bases and J by 7 bases, with 8 bases of the junction left unmatched. Germline CDR1 is SGHVS and CDR2 is FQNEAQ. The length of the CDR3 is 15 residues. CDR3 region: CASSSLNRGGEKLFF. The CDR3 DNA reads TGTGCCAGCAGCTCCCTTAACAGGGGGGGTGAAAAACTGTTTTTT.

This chain joins TRBV11-3 and TRBJ2-2, with TRBD1 as a possible D gene (6 bases). Germline-derived CDR1 and CDR2 are SGHNT and YENEEA. V gave up 6 bases and J gave up 5 bases, with 19 bases separating them. This CDR3 region has 16 residues. This CDR3 reads CASSPSLGGRTGELFF. In nucleotides, the CDR3 is TGTGCCAGCAGTCCCAGCCTAGGGGGAAGGACCGGGGAGCTGTTTTTT.

J is TRBJ2-1 and V is TRBV13, with D tentatively TRBD2 (6 bases). Between the trimmed V and J ends, which lost 4 bases and 0 bases, there was a span of 10 bases. CDR1 is PRHDT, CDR2 FYEKMQ, per germline (reference sequence). This CDR3 contains 15 residues. The CDR3 reads CASSSAGSSYNEQFF. In DNA, the CDR3 is TGTGCCAGCAGCTCTGCCGGGAGCTCCTACAATGAGCAGTTCTTC.

V usage is TRBV6-5 and J usage is TRBJ2-7, with a weak D call TRBD2 (5 bases). V dropped 3 bases and J dropped 7 bases, with 19 bases sitting between them. CDR3 length equals 15 residues. CDR1 and CDR2 (germline): MNHEY, SVGAGI. CDR3 coding DNA: TGTGCCAGCAGTTATGGTCACGGGATCTCTCGAGAGCAGTACTTC. This gives the protein CASSYGHGISREQYF.

The V gene is TRBV6-5, the J gene TRBJ2-1; tentative D call: TRBD2 (5 bases). There are 13 residues in the CDR3. V lost 9 bases, J lost 7 bases, and 16 bases lay in between. Germline-derived CDR1 and CDR2 are MNHEY and SVGAGI. The CDR3 region is CASDYGPGNEQFF. In DNA form, the CDR3 reads TGTGCCAGTGACTACGGGCCAGGTAATGAGCAGTTCTTC.

This clone was observed a handful of times. The J gene is TRBJ2-2, the V gene TRBV5-1; 7 nucleotides align to TRBD2. V lost 1 base and J lost 6; bases outside the gene matches: 6. This CDR3 comprises 15 residues. Germline CDR1 SGHRS, CDR2 YFSETQ. The DNA for the CDR3 is TGCGCCAGCAGCTTGTGGGGAGGGGAGTCCGGGGAGCTGTTTTTT. Translation gives CASSLWGGESGELFF. The full variable domain, in which reference TRBV5-1 and TRBJ2-2 provide the parts outside the CDR3, is KAGVTQTPRYLIKTRGQQVTLSCSPISGHRSVSWYQQTPGQGLQFLFEYFSETQRNKGNFPGRFSGRQFSNSRSEMNVSTLELGDSALYLCASSLWGGESGELFFGEGSRLTVL.

The CDR3 nucleotides are TGCAGCGCCGTACAGGGGATTAATGAAAAACTGTTTTTT. Amino acid sequence: CSAVQGINEKLFF. The V gene is TRBV29-1, the J gene TRBJ1-4; 7 bases are a match to TRBD1. The CDR3 runs 13 residues. With 7 bases clipped from V and 4 bases from J, the junction kept 6 bases outside the gene matches. Germline CDR1 and CDR2: SQVTM and ANQGSEA. The full variable domain, its missing parts supplied by reference TRBV29-1 and TRBJ1-4, is SAVISQKPSRDICQRGTSLTIQCQVDSQVTMMFWYRQQPGQSLTLIATANQGSEATYESGFVIDKFPISRPNLTFSTLTVSNMSPEDSSIYLCSAVQGINEKLFFGSGTQLSVL.

This clone was seen just once. This rearrangement joins TRBV13 to TRBJ1-2; a weak D match, TRBD1 (5 bases). The V gene lost 0 bases and the J gene lost 3 bases, with 11 bases spanning the gap. The CDR3 consists of 15 residues. The germline gives CDR1 PRHDT, CDR2 FYEKMQ (reference sequence). The CDR3 sequence: CASSLGTAFYYGYTF. The CDR3 nucleotides are TGTGCCAGCAGCTTAGGGACAGCTTTTTACTATGGCTACACCTTC.

The chain's CDR3 is CASSQGLTRDTQYF. The CDR3 nucleotides read TGTGCCAGCAGCCAAGGTCTAACGCGAGATACGCAGTATTTT. The V gene is TRBV3-1 (or the pseudogene TRBV3-2), the J gene TRBJ2-3; D ambiguous. The ends were cut back, 1 base at V and 5 bases at J, with 10 bases in the middle. This CDR3 has 14 residues. Germline V gives CDR1 LGHDT, CDR2 YNNKEL (reference sequence).

The rearrangement joins TRBV10-3 to TRBJ2-2; 7 nucleotides line up with TRBD1. V gave up 4 bases and J gave up 0 bases; unmatched junction bases: 2. CDR3 size: 15 residues. The germline V gene has CDR1 ENHRY and CDR2 SYGVKD. CDR3 DNA sequence: TGTGCCATCAGTGCCGGGACAGCGAACACCGGGGAGCTGTTTTTT. Encoded protein: CAISAGTANTGELFF.

V usage is TRBV28 and J usage is TRBJ2-7; 10 nucleotides align to TRBD1. CDR1 and CDR2 from the germline V gene are MDHEN and SYDVKM. Trimming cost V 3 bases and J 2 bases; bases outside gene matches: 13. This CDR3 has 18 residues. The CDR3 coding sequence is TGTGCCAGCAGTTTGTGGGCCGGGACAGGGGCCATTGCCTACGAGCAGTACTTC. The encoded protein is CASSLWAGTGAIAYEQYF. Supplemented by reference TRBV28 and TRBJ2-7, the full variable domain reads DVKVTQSSRYLVKRTGEKVFLECVQDMDHENMFWYRQDPGLGLRLIYFSYDVKMKEKGDIPEGYSVSREKKERFSLILESASTNQTSMYLCASSLWAGTGAIAYEQYFGPGTRLTVT.

The rearrangement joins TRBV19 to TRBJ2-7; the match to TRBD1 covers 7 bases. V lost 1 base and J lost 5; bases outside the gene matches: 8. The CDR3 runs 15 residues. Germline CDR1 reads LNHDA; CDR2 reads SQIVND (reference sequence). CDR3 region: CASSIVSNRGHEQYF. Written as DNA, the CDR3 is TGTGCCAGTAGTATAGTTTCGAACAGGGGCCACGAGCAGTACTTC.

The gene calls are TRBV6-5 and TRBJ1-5, with a tentative D call TRBD1 (5 bases). Germline V CDR1 and CDR2: MNHEY, SVGAGI. This CDR3 comprises 13 residues. V lost 5 bases and J lost 4, with 9 bases in between. CDR3 nucleotide sequence: TGTGCCAGCAGTCGGGGGGGAAATCAGCCCCAGCATTTT. Its translation: CASSRGGNQPQHF.

The V and J genes are TRBV9 and TRBJ2-3; 8 bases match TRBD2. The CDR3 sequence is 14 residues long. Germline V gene lookup returns CDR1 SGDLS and CDR2 YYNGEE. Trimming at V came to 4 bases and at J to 5 bases, leaving 6 bases not matched to a gene. The CDR3 DNA reads TGTGCCAGCAGCCGGCGGGGGGCGGGAGATACGCAGTATTTT. It is translated as CASSRRGAGDTQYF.

The chain links TRBV6-2 or TRBV6-3 to TRBJ1-1, with D hard to call. CDR1 and CDR2 (germline): MNHEY, SVGEGT. The CDR3 covers 11 residues. V lost 2 bases and J 10 bases, leaving 8 bases between the germline ends. The CDR3 DNA follows: TGTGCCAGCAGTTACCCCCCCCGAGCTTTCTTT. Encoded protein: CASSYPPRAFF.

This chain joins TRBV11-3 and TRBJ2-3; 7 positions agree with TRBD1. The V gene end was trimmed by 3 bases and the J gene end by 5 bases; junction bases not matched to a gene: 2. CDR3 length: 13 residues. Germline CDR1 and CDR2: SGHNT and YENEEA. The CDR3 region has the DNA TGTGCCAGCAGCTTCACAGGGGAAGATACGCAGTATTTT. It yields the protein CASSFTGEDTQYF.

CDR3: CASSTVPGTGDLYNQPQHF. CDR3 DNA sequence: TGTGCCAGCAGTACCGTTCCGGGGACAGGGGACCTCTACAATCAGCCCCAGCATTTT. The V and J genes are TRBV2 and TRBJ1-5, with TRBD1 identical over 10 bases. The CDR3 totals 19 residues. Losses at the gene ends were 5 bases for V and 3 bases for J; bases not matched to a gene: 16. Per the germline V gene, CDR1 is SNHLY and CDR2 is FYNNEI.

The chain has TRBV19 and TRBJ1-1; possible D gene TRBD1, 5 bases. The germline V and J ends were trimmed by 3 bases and 5 bases, with 16 bases remaining between them. The germline V gene encodes CDR1 LNHDA and CDR2 SQIVND (reference sequence). CDR3 length: 15 residues. The CDR3 DNA follows: TGTGCCAGTAGTATCAGTGGGCAGGGAGGGACTGAAGCTTTCTTT. It encodes CASSISGQGGTEAFF.

V is TRBV30 and J is TRBJ1-6; perhaps TRBD1 as D (5 bases). Germline V gene sequence: CDR1 GTSNPN, CDR2 SVGIG (reference sequence). The CDR3 is made up of 19 amino acids. V lost 0 bases, J lost 0 bases, and 18 bases lay in between. The CDR3 bases are TGTGCCTGGAGTGTACTGAGGACATACAGAAGCTCCTATAATTCACCCCTCCACTTT. Protein product: CAWSVLRTYRSSYNSPLHF.

This chain links TRBV5-4 with TRBJ1-2; TRBD1 matches 7 bases. The CDR3 loop spans 15 amino acids. The germline gives CDR1 SGHNT, CDR2 YYREEE (reference sequence). V lost 4 bases and J lost 5; bases outside the gene matches: 11. The CDR3 is CASSHGERGPYGYTF. The CDR3 DNA follows: TGTGCCAGCAGCCACGGAGAGAGGGGGCCGTATGGCTACACCTTC.

V usage is TRBV6-5 and J usage is TRBJ1-5; unclear D gene. The CDR3 contains 12 residues. V was clipped by 5 bases and J by 5 bases, with 7 bases between them. The germline V gene has CDR1 MNHEY and CDR2 SVGAGI. The CDR3 nucleotides are TGTGCCAGCAGTCTCCCGGATCAGCCCCAGCATTTT. Translating gives CASSLPDQPQHF.

In DNA, the CDR3 is TGCGCCAGCAGCCGACAGGCTAACTATGGCTACACCTTC. Translated, it gives CASSRQANYGYTF. The chain employs TRBV4-3 and TRBJ1-2; possible D gene TRBD1, 6 bases. V shed 4 bases and J shed 0 bases, with 6 bases lying between them. The CDR3 sequence is 13 residues long. Germline CDR1 and CDR2: LGHNA and YSLEER.